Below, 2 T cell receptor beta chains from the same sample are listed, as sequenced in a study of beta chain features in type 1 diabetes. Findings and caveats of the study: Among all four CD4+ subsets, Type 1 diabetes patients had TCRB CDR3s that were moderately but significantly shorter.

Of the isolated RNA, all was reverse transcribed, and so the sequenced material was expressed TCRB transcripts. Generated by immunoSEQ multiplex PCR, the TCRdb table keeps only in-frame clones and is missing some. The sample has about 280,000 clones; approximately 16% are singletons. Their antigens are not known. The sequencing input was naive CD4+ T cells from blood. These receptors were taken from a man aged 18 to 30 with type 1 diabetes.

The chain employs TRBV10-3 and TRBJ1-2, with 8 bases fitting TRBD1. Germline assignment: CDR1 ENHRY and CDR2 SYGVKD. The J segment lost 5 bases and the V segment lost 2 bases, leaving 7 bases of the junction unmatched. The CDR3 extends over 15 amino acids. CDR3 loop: CAISEGQGRGYGYTF. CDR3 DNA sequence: TGTGCCATCAGTGAGGGACAGGGAAGAGGGTATGGCTACACCTTC.

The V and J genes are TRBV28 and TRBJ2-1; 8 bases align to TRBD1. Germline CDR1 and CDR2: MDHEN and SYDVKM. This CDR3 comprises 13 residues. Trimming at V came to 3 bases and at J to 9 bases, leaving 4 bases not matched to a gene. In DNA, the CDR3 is TGTGCCAGCAGTTTGCAGGGGGCAGGTGAGCAGTTCTTC. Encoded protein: CASSLQGAGEQFF.